These T cell receptor beta chains were read from a single sample in a study of TIL therapy for anti-PD-1-resistant metastatic lung cancer. Profiling relied on immunoSEQ multiplex PCR, and the TCRdb table lists in-frame clones only, not all of them. The sample has about 8,000 clones, nearly 75% seen once. Here the sequenced sample was tumor tissue, taken at baseline. The receptors stem from a person aged 25 to 79 with non-small cell lung cancer. Both conserved end residues are part of each CDR3. D genes are given only for firm matches. The size entry is marked missing in some rows and otherwise reads once, few, many or a size class.

CDR3 protein: CASSPWTDMNTEAFF
CDR3 DNA: TGTGCCAGCAGTCCCTGGACAGACATGAACACTGAAGCTTTCTTT
D gene: -
clone size: -
V gene: TRBV28
J gene: TRBJ1-1

CDR3 protein: CASSERAYEKLFF
CDR3 DNA: TGTGCCAGCAGTGAGAGGGCATACGAAAAACTGTTTTTT
D gene: -
clone size: -
V gene: TRBV7-6
J gene: TRBJ1-4

CDR3 protein: CAGGHSNTGELFF
CDR3 DNA: TGTGCCGGGGGACACTCGAACACCGGGGAGCTGTTTTTT
D gene: -
clone size: -
V gene: TRBV28
J gene: TRBJ2-2

CDR3 protein: CASSLRLQETQYF
CDR3 DNA: TGTGCCAGCAGTTTACGGCTTCAAGAGACCCAGTACTTC
D gene: -
clone size: -
V gene: TRBV28
J gene: TRBJ2-5

CDR3 protein: CASGLDTGLVYGYTF
CDR3 DNA: TGTGCTAGTGGTCTGGACACCGGCCTAGTCTATGGCTACACCTTC
D gene: -
clone size: few
V gene: TRBV12-5
J gene: TRBJ1-2

CDR3 protein: CASSPQEYDGYTF
CDR3 DNA: TGTGCCAGCAGCCCACAGGAGTACGATGGCTACACCTTC
D gene: -
clone size: -
V gene: TRBV6-1
J gene: TRBJ1-2

CDR3 protein: CASSYSRTGRYYGYTF
CDR3 DNA: TGTGCCAGCAGTTACTCGAGAACAGGGAGGTACTATGGCTACACCTTC
D gene: -
clone size: few
V gene: TRBV6-5
J gene: TRBJ1-2

CDR3 protein: CASRDTSRELFF
CDR3 DNA: TGCGCCAGCAGGGACACTTCTCGGGAGCTGTTTTTT
D gene: -
clone size: -
V gene: TRBV5-1
J gene: TRBJ2-2

CDR3 protein: CASSMGNTGELFF
CDR3 DNA: TGTGCCAGTAGTATGGGGAACACCGGGGAGCTGTTTTTT
D gene: -
clone size: -
V gene: TRBV19
J gene: TRBJ2-2

CDR3 protein: CASSLEGSSNQPQHF
CDR3 DNA: TGCGCCAGCAGCTTGGAGGGCAGTAGCAATCAGCCCCAGCATTTT
D gene: -
clone size: -
V gene: TRBV5-1
J gene: TRBJ1-5

CDR3 protein: CASSLSTDTQYF
CDR3 DNA: TGTGCCAGCAGTTTATCCACAGATACGCAGTATTTT
D gene: -
clone size: -
V gene: TRBV7-2
J gene: TRBJ2-3

CDR3 protein: CASTPGQRKETQYF
CDR3 DNA: TGTGCCAGCACGCCGGGACAGCGAAAAGAGACCCAGTACTTC
D gene: TRBD1
clone size: -
V gene: TRBV28
J gene: TRBJ2-5

CDR3 protein: CASIQRATNTGELFF
CDR3 DNA: TGTGCCAGCATCCAGCGGGCGACAAACACCGGGGAGCTGTTTTTT
D gene: -
clone size: once
V gene: TRBV27
J gene: TRBJ2-2

CDR3 protein: CAISDRADEKLFF
CDR3 DNA: TGTGCCATCTCGGACAGGGCGGACGAAAAACTGTTTTTT
D gene: TRBD1
clone size: -
V gene: TRBV10-3
J gene: TRBJ1-4

CDR3 protein: CASSLGSRGVGTEAFF
CDR3 DNA: TGTGCCAGCAGCTTGGGATCCCGAGGGGTGGGCACTGAAGCTTTCTTT
D gene: -
clone size: -
V gene: TRBV5-4
J gene: TRBJ1-1

CDR3 protein: CASSLHSRGTSSVTDTQYF
CDR3 DNA: TGTGCCAGCAGCTTACACTCGAGGGGTACTAGCTCGGTTACAGATACGCAGTATTTT
D gene: -
clone size: -
V gene: TRBV7-9
J gene: TRBJ2-3

CDR3 protein: CASSFSGNTIYF
CDR3 DNA: TGTGCCAGCAGTTTCTCTGGAAACACCATATATTTT
D gene: -
clone size: -
V gene: TRBV27
J gene: TRBJ1-3

CDR3 protein: CASGWDRTDTQYF
CDR3 DNA: TGTGCCAGTGGATGGGACAGAACAGATACGCAGTATTTT
D gene: TRBD1
clone size: -
V gene: TRBV19
J gene: TRBJ2-3

CDR3 protein: CASSLLGTGSEKLFF
CDR3 DNA: TGCGCCAGCAGCCTCTTAGGGACAGGGAGTGAAAAACTGTTTTTT
D gene: TRBD1
clone size: few
V gene: TRBV4-3
J gene: TRBJ1-4

CDR3 protein: CASSLPGTQYF
CDR3 DNA: TGTGCCAGCAGCTTACCGGGGACCCAGTACTTC
D gene: -
clone size: -
V gene: TRBV7-2
J gene: TRBJ2-5

CDR3 protein: CASTQKDTQYF
CDR3 DNA: TGTGCCAGTACGCAAAAAGATACGCAGTATTTT
D gene: -
clone size: -
V gene: TRBV19
J gene: TRBJ2-3

CDR3 protein: CASSYRGTGAEQYF
CDR3 DNA: TGTGCCAGCAGTTACAGGGGGACAGGGGCCGAGCAGTACTTC
D gene: TRBD1
clone size: -
V gene: TRBV6-5
J gene: TRBJ2-7

CDR3 protein: CASSVYLAGGYNEQFF
CDR3 DNA: TGCGCCAGCAGCGTATACCTAGCGGGAGGCTACAATGAGCAGTTCTTC
D gene: TRBD2
clone size: -
V gene: TRBV4-3
J gene: TRBJ2-1

CDR3 protein: CAISDGAGNQPQHF
CDR3 DNA: TGTGCCATCAGTGATGGGGCGGGCAATCAGCCCCAGCATTTT
D gene: -
clone size: -
V gene: TRBV10-3
J gene: TRBJ1-5

CDR3 protein: CASSVSDLGSYNSPLHF
CDR3 DNA: TGTGCCAGCAGCGTCTCTGACCTAGGGAGCTATAATTCACCCCTCCACTTT
D gene: -
clone size: -
V gene: TRBV9
J gene: TRBJ1-6

CDR3 protein: CASRERGLAKNIQYF
CDR3 DNA: TGTGCCAGCAGAGAGAGGGGGTTGGCCAAAAACATTCAGTACTTC
D gene: -
clone size: -
V gene: TRBV2
J gene: TRBJ2-4

CDR3 protein: CATSWGSTSGRPGELFF
CDR3 DNA: TGTGCCACCAGTTGGGGTTCGACTAGCGGGAGGCCCGGGGAGCTGTTTTTT
D gene: TRBD2
clone size: -
V gene: TRBV15
J gene: TRBJ2-2

CDR3 protein: CASSGGTGNKWGYTF
CDR3 DNA: TGTGCCAGTAGTGGAGGGACAGGGAACAAGTGGGGCTACACCTTC
D gene: TRBD1
clone size: once
V gene: TRBV19
J gene: TRBJ1-2

CDR3 protein: CASSQDPHAQGVGEQFF
CDR3 DNA: TGCGCCAGCAGCCAAGATCCCCACGCACAGGGGGTTGGTGAGCAGTTCTTC
D gene: TRBD1
clone size: -
V gene: TRBV4-3
J gene: TRBJ2-1

CDR3 protein: CSVAPGTGVRGAFF
CDR3 DNA: TGCAGCGTTGCTCCCGGGACCGGGGTAAGGGGAGCTTTCTTT
D gene: -
clone size: -
V gene: TRBV29-1
J gene: TRBJ1-1

CDR3 protein: CASSFASTGELFF
CDR3 DNA: TGTGCCAGCAGTTTTGCCTCCACCGGGGAGCTGTTTTTT
D gene: -
clone size: -
V gene: TRBV27
J gene: TRBJ2-2

CDR3 protein: CASSVDIGRGNEQFF
CDR3 DNA: TGTGCCAGCAGCGTAGACATCGGGCGGGGCAATGAGCAGTTCTTC
D gene: -
clone size: -
V gene: TRBV9
J gene: TRBJ2-1

CDR3 protein: CASSIDLVGDIQYF
CDR3 DNA: TGTGCCAGTAGTATAGATTTAGTAGGGGACATTCAGTACTTC
D gene: -
clone size: -
V gene: TRBV19
J gene: TRBJ2-4

CDR3 protein: CASSEGRGAPGELFF
CDR3 DNA: TGCGCCAGCAGCGAAGGCCGGGGGGCCCCCGGGGAGCTGTTTTTT
D gene: -
clone size: -
V gene: TRBV4-3
J gene: TRBJ2-2

CDR3 protein: CASSFARTSPEAFF
CDR3 DNA: TGTGCCAGCAGCTTTGCCAGAACGTCCCCTGAAGCTTTCTTT
D gene: -
clone size: -
V gene: TRBV7-2
J gene: TRBJ1-1

CDR3 protein: CASSLSQGIGVEQYF
CDR3 DNA: TGCGCCAGCAGCTTGTCGCAGGGGATCGGAGTCGAGCAGTACTTC
D gene: -
clone size: -
V gene: TRBV5-1
J gene: TRBJ2-7

CDR3 protein: CASSRWDRDYGYTF
CDR3 DNA: TGTGCCAGTAGTCGCTGGGACAGAGATTATGGCTACACCTTC
D gene: TRBD1
clone size: few
V gene: TRBV19
J gene: TRBJ1-2

CDR3 protein: CATTGISYEQYF
CDR3 DNA: TGTGCCACGACAGGGATTTCCTACGAGCAGTACTTC
D gene: TRBD1
clone size: -
V gene: TRBV6-1
J gene: TRBJ2-7

CDR3 protein: CATEVQETQYF
CDR3 DNA: TGTGCCACCGAGGTCCAAGAGACCCAGTACTTC
D gene: -
clone size: -
V gene: TRBV19
J gene: TRBJ2-5

CDR3 protein: CASSSPLRQGSTEAFF
CDR3 DNA: TGTGCCAGCAGCTCACCCCTCCGACAGGGGAGCACTGAAGCTTTCTTT
D gene: TRBD1
clone size: -
V gene: TRBV11-2
J gene: TRBJ1-1

CDR3 protein: CASSQETGTSYEQYF
CDR3 DNA: TGTGCCAGCAGCCAAGAAACCGGGACATCCTACGAGCAGTACTTC
D gene: -
clone size: few
V gene: TRBV4-2
J gene: TRBJ2-7

CDR3 protein: CASSPAGTRNYEQFF
CDR3 DNA: TGCGCCAGCAGCCCCGCCGGGACTCGAAATTATGAGCAGTTCTTC
D gene: -
clone size: -
V gene: TRBV4-1
J gene: TRBJ2-1

CDR3 protein: CASSESGYSNQPQHF
CDR3 DNA: TGTGCCAGCAGTGAAAGCGGGTATAGCAATCAGCCCCAGCATTTT
D gene: -
clone size: large
V gene: TRBV2
J gene: TRBJ1-5

CDR3 protein: CASSPAYERYF
CDR3 DNA: TGTGCCAGCAGCCCGGCCTACGAGCGGTACTTC
D gene: -
clone size: -
V gene: TRBV2
J gene: TRBJ2-7

CDR3 protein: CASSPGHEQYF
CDR3 DNA: TGTGCCAGCAGCCCAGGACACGAGCAGTACTTC
D gene: -
clone size: -
V gene: TRBV2
J gene: TRBJ2-7

CDR3 protein: CASSLAPGRANYGYTF
CDR3 DNA: TGTGCCAGCAGCTTGGCTCCGGGGCGAGCTAACTATGGCTACACCTTC
D gene: -
clone size: -
V gene: TRBV5-8
J gene: TRBJ1-2

CDR3 protein: CASSSRPGPQYF
CDR3 DNA: TGTGCCAGCAGTTCCAGGCCCGGGCCCCAGTACTTC
D gene: -
clone size: -
V gene: TRBV28
J gene: TRBJ2-5

CDR3 protein: CASSSPQGARGSPLHF
CDR3 DNA: TGTGCCAGCAGCTCCCCCCAGGGGGCGCGAGGTTCACCCCTCCACTTT
D gene: TRBD1
clone size: -
V gene: TRBV7-6
J gene: TRBJ1-6

CDR3 protein: CATSSTLRYGYTF
CDR3 DNA: TGTGCCACCAGCAGCACCCTGCGGTACGGCTACACCTTC
D gene: -
clone size: few
V gene: TRBV15
J gene: TRBJ1-2

CDR3 protein: CASSLVYSTKETQYF
CDR3 DNA: TGTGCCAGCAGCTTAGTGTACAGTACCAAAGAGACCCAGTACTTC
D gene: -
clone size: -
V gene: TRBV7-2
J gene: TRBJ2-5

CDR3 protein: CASSLTGTGWATEAFF
CDR3 DNA: TGCGCCAGCAGCTTAACCGGGACAGGCTGGGCCACTGAAGCTTTCTTT
D gene: TRBD1
clone size: -
V gene: TRBV5-1
J gene: TRBJ1-1

CDR3 protein: CARTTQRGGKYEQYF
CDR3 DNA: TGTGCCAGAACTACGCAGCGGGGGGGCAAGTACGAGCAGTACTTC
D gene: TRBD2
clone size: -
V gene: TRBV2
J gene: TRBJ2-7